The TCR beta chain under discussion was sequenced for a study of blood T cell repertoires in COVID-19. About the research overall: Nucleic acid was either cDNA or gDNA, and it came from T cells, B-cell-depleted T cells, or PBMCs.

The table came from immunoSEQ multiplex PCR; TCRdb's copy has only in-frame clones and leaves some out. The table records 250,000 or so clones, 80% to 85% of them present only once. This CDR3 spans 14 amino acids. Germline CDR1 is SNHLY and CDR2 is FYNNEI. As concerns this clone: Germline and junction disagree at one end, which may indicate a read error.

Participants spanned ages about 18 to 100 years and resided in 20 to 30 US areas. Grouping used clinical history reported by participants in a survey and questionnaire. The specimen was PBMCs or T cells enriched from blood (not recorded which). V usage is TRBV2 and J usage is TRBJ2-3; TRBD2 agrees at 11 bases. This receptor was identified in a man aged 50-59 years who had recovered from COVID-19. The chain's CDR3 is CASLDSGTSGSRGW. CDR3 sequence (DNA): TGTGCCAGCCTGGACTCCGGGACTAGCGGCTCACGCGGGTGG.